The 21 T cell receptor beta chains given below trace back to one sample, sequenced in a study of cytotoxic CD8 clonotypes in ibrutinib-treated CLL. The method was immunoSEQ multiplex PCR; TCRdb's version includes in-frame clones alone and lacks a portion of them. In the table there are about 140,000 clones, 85% to 95% of which are singletons. Material: PBMCs, obtained after 12 months of ibrutinib treatment. These receptors were collected from a human donor with chronic lymphocytic leukemia.

This clone was observed once. The rearrangement joins TRBV7-6 to TRBJ2-1; D is perhaps TRBD2 (6 bases). V was clipped by 1 base and J by 4 bases, with 17 bases between them. This CDR3 region has 17 residues. CDR1 and CDR2 from the germline V gene are SGHVS and FNYEAQ. The CDR3 is CASSLVRSGVVYNEQFF. For the CDR3, the DNA is TGTGCCAGCAGCTTAGTTCGTTCGGGAGTTGTTTACAATGAGCAGTTCTTC. Full variable domain (missing parts from reference TRBV7-6 and TRBJ2-1): GAGVSQSPRYKVTKRGQDVALRCDPISGHVSLYWYRQALGQGPEFLTYFNYEAQQDKSGLPNDRFSAERPEGSISTLTIQRTEQRDSAMYRCASSLVRSGVVYNEQFFGPGTRLTVL.

V is TRBV5-6 and J is TRBJ2-2; D remains ambiguous. Between the trimmed V and J ends, which lost 4 bases and 2 bases, there was a span of 15 bases. The CDR3 runs to 16 residues. In germline, CDR1 is SGHDT, CDR2 YYEEEE. The CDR3 sequence: CASSRVGRINTGELFF. CDR3 DNA: TGTGCCAGCAGCCGGGTAGGACGCATTAACACCGGGGAGCTGTTTTTT.

This sequence joins TRBV11-2 and TRBJ2-7; no definite D call. The length of the CDR3 is 10 residues. Trimming left V 5 bases short and J 3 bases short, with 2 bases between. CDR1 is SGHAT and CDR2 is FQNNGV in the germline V gene. The CDR3 is CASSDYEQYF. The CDR3 coding sequence is TGTGCCAGCAGCGACTACGAGCAGTACTTC. The full variable domain, its missing parts supplied by reference TRBV11-2 and TRBJ2-7, is EAGVAQSPRYKIIEKRQSVAFWCNPISGHATLYWYQQILGQGPKLLIQFQNNGVVDDSQLPKDRFSAERLKGVDSTLKIQPAKLEDSAVYLCASSDYEQYFGPGTRLTVT.

The chain combines TRBV11-2 with TRBJ2-3, with TRBD2 identical over 8 bases. CDR1 and CDR2 (germline): SGHAT, FQNNGV. The CDR3 totals 17 residues. The V and J ends lost 2 bases and 4 bases, in that order; junction bases with no gene match: 11. The chain's CDR3 is CASSLYPGAGVADTQYF. DNA for the CDR3: TGTGCCAGCAGCTTATACCCCGGAGCGGGAGTGGCAGATACGCAGTATTTT.

This clone qualifies as medium-sized. This chain joins TRBV2 and TRBJ1-2; D is perhaps TRBD1 (5 bases). The CDR3 is made up of 15 amino acids. V was cut by 3 bases and J by 0 bases, with 11 bases left in between. Germline assignment: CDR1 SNHLY and CDR2 FYNNEI. CDR3 region: CASSETWGANYGYTF. The CDR3 bases are TGTGCCAGCAGTGAGACCTGGGGGGCTAACTATGGCTACACCTTC.

The chain joins TRBV28 to TRBJ1-4; no firm D call. The CDR3 runs to 14 residues. V was shortened by 0 bases and J by 8 bases, with 10 bases between the two germline ends. The V gene's germline CDR1 is MDHEN and CDR2 SYDVKM. The CDR3: CASSLWGRGEKLFF. Written as DNA, the CDR3 is TGTGCCAGCAGTTTATGGGGGAGAGGCGAAAAACTGTTTTTT.

The chain is built from TRBV4-3 and TRBJ1-1; 8 bases match TRBD1. Germline values: CDR1 LGHNA, CDR2 YSLEER. Trimming cost V 6 bases and J 7 bases; bases outside gene matches: 19. The CDR3 has 17 residues. Here the CDR3 DNA reads TGCGCCAGCAGGACCCTCCCTTTACCGACAGGGGACAATGAAGCTTTCTTT. It is translated as CASRTLPLPTGDNEAFF.

The chain couples TRBV11-3 to TRBJ2-2; tentative D call: TRBD1 (6 bases). Trimming removed 5 bases from V and 4 bases from J, with 23 bases in between. The length of the CDR3 is 18 residues. Germline V lookup: CDR1 SGHNT, CDR2 YENEEA. CDR3 residues: CASSPEGFGRGLTGELFF. CDR3 nucleotide sequence: TGTGCCAGCAGCCCCGAAGGGTTCGGCAGGGGCCTCACCGGGGAGCTGTTTTTT.

In its sample, this clone was seen once. The rearrangement links TRBV14 to TRBJ2-2, with a weak D call TRBD1 (5 bases). Germline V gene lookup returns CDR1 SGHDN and CDR2 FVKESK. This CDR3 spans 16 amino acids. V lost 2 bases and J lost 3, with 13 bases in between. CDR3 DNA sequence: TGTGCCAGCAGCCAAATCCCGCAGGGCTACACCGGGGAGCTGTTTTTT. It encodes CASSQIPQGYTGELFF.

As concerns this clone: Other DNA variants within this sample encode the same CDR3. The rearrangement links TRBV20-1 to TRBJ1-1; D is unclear. The germline V gene has CDR1 DFQATT and CDR2 SNEGSKA (reference sequence). V lost 6 bases, J lost 5 bases, and 10 bases lay in between. The CDR3 is 11 amino acids. As DNA, the CDR3 is TGCAGTGCGAGGATAGGGACTGAAGCTTTCTTT. It yields the protein CSARIGTEAFF.

The chain recombines TRBV2 with TRBJ1-2; D may be TRBD1 (5 bases). The CDR3 is 15 residues long. Germline loops: CDR1 SNHLY, CDR2 FYNNEI. With 2 bases removed from V and 2 bases from J, the gap between germline ends came to 12 bases. DNA of the CDR3: TGTGCCAGCAGTGAATTCGGACAAATCAACTATGGCTACACCTTC. Translated, it gives CASSEFGQINYGYTF.

This chain links TRBV30 with TRBJ1-3; perhaps TRBD1 as D (5 bases). CDR3 length equals 12 residues. CDR1 and CDR2 (germline): GTSNPN, SVGIG (reference sequence). Trimming removed 8 bases from V and 0 bases from J, with 8 bases in between. The CDR3 nucleotides are TGTGCCAGGACAACCTCTGGAAACACCATATATTTT. It encodes CARTTSGNTIYF. The full variable domain, completed using reference TRBV30 and TRBJ1-3, is SQTIHQWPATLVQPVGSPLSLECTVEGTSNPNLYWYRQAAGRGLQLLFYSVGIGQISSEVPQNLSASRPQDRQFILSSKKLLLSDSGFYLCARTTSGNTIYFGEGSWLTVV.

This rearrangement joins TRBV16 to TRBJ2-5; D gene uncertain. V lost 4 bases and J 1 base, leaving 1 base between the germline ends. CDR3 length: 11 amino acids. Germline V gives CDR1 KGHSY, CDR2 FQNENV. In DNA, the CDR3 is TGTGCCAGCAGCCTCCAAGAGACCCAGTACTTC. This gives the protein CASSLQETQYF.

The CDR3 bases are TGTGCCAGCAGTTCTCCGCTAGCGAGTGCCTACGAGCAGTACTTC. Residues: CASSSPLASAYEQYF. This chain joins TRBV6-5 and TRBJ2-7; weak D call: TRBD2 (6 bases). This CDR3 comprises 15 residues. Germline V CDR1 and CDR2: MNHEY, SVGAGI. With 4 bases removed from V and 2 bases from J, the gap between germline ends came to 15 bases.

The chain joins TRBV18 to TRBJ2-7; 8 bases align to TRBD1. The trim removed 8 bases at V and 4 bases at J, leaving 4 bases unmatched. This CDR3 region has 12 residues. Germline CDR1 and CDR2: KGHSH and LQKENI. CDR3 sequence reads: CASGTGIYEQYF. For the CDR3, the DNA is TGTGCCAGCGGGACAGGCATATACGAGCAGTACTTC.

V and J are TRBV28 and TRBJ2-7, with TRBD1 as a possible D gene (5 bases). Germline CDR1 reads MDHEN; CDR2 reads SYDVKM. Between the trimmed V and J ends, which lost 10 bases and 3 bases, there was a span of 16 bases. The CDR3 extends over 13 amino acids. The CDR3 spells CAIRQGQDYEQYF. The CDR3 DNA follows: TGTGCCATCCGTCAGGGTCAGGACTACGAGCAGTACTTC.

J is TRBJ2-2 and V is TRBV7-2, with TRBD2 as a possible D gene (5 bases). CDR1 SGHTA and CDR2 FQGNSA come from the germline V gene. V gave up 3 bases and J gave up 5 bases, with 7 bases separating them. The CDR3 spans 13 residues. CDR3 loop: CASSFQRTGELFF. The CDR3, as DNA: TGTGCCAGCAGCTTTCAGCGGACCGGGGAGCTGTTTTTT.

A note on this clone: At one of its ends the junction is not consistent with the germline gene, which may arise from a read error. The V and J genes are TRBV7-7 and TRBJ2-7; maybe TRBD1 (6 bases). Germline V gene data show CDR1 as SSHAT and CDR2 as FNYEAQ (reference sequence). This CDR3 region has 15 residues. The CDR3 protein is CASSLNRDLPYEQYF. DNA of the CDR3: TGTGCTAGCAGCCTAAACAGGGACCTCCCCTACGAGCAGTACTTC.

The gene calls are TRBV5-1 and TRBJ2-5; TRBD1 agrees at 8 bases. The CDR3 totals 15 residues. The V segment lost 3 bases and the J segment 3 bases; nucleotides outside the gene matches: 7. CDR1 is SGHRS and CDR2 is YFSETQ in the germline V gene. CDR3 region: CASSSGRGLEETQYF. The DNA for the CDR3 is TGCGCCAGCAGCTCCGGCAGGGGGCTGGAAGAGACCCAGTACTTC.

The chain recombines TRBV29-1 with TRBJ2-1; TRBD2 matches at 7 bases. Germline trimming cut 4 bases from V and 7 bases from J; bases unmatched to any gene: 4. This CDR3 comprises 12 residues. The germline V gene has CDR1 SQVTM and CDR2 ANQGSEA. DNA for the CDR3: TGCAGCGTTGGGCGGGAGCTGAATGAGCAGTTCTTC. Translated: CSVGRELNEQFF.

This chain connects TRBV9 to TRBJ2-3, with D maybe TRBD2 (5 bases). The V gene's germline CDR1 is SGDLS and CDR2 YYNGEE. This CDR3 is 14 amino acids long. Trimming removed 0 bases at V and 4 bases at J, with 9 bases between. Written as DNA, the CDR3 is TGTGCCAGCAGCGTAGTTCTGGAGGCAGATACGCAGTATTTT. This gives the protein CASSVVLEADTQYF. The complete variable domain, with remaining parts taken from reference TRBV9 and TRBJ2-3, reads DSGVTQTPKHLITATGQRVTLRCSPRSGDLSVYWYQQSLDQGLQFLIQYYNGEERAKGNILERFSAQQFPDLHSELNLSSLELGDSALYFCASSVVLEADTQYFGPGTRLTVL.